This T cell receptor (beta chain) emerged from a study of T-cell reconstitution after alpha-beta-depleted transplantation in children. Per germline, CDR1 LGHNA and CDR2 YNFKEQ. This CDR3 has 18 amino acids. V lost 0 bases, J lost 2 bases, and 13 bases stayed unmatched. Molecular barcoding with unique molecular identifiers was used for the TCRbeta library. TCRdb redid the calling of the PCR reads with MiXCR, one entry per CDR3 protein. The table lists roughly 190,000 distinct CDR3 sequences, about 15% of them singletons. This clonotype occurred many times. V gene TRBV4-2 combines with J gene TRBJ2-7; TRBD1 aligns across 7 bases. The source of this sequence is a human donor who donated a stem cell graft to a child with acute lymphoblastic leukemia. The sample here was PBMCs from the stem cell graft donor, taken from the stem cell graft. The chain's CDR3 is CASSQELTDGQDPYEQYF. Written as DNA, the CDR3 is TGTGCCAGCAGCCAAGAATTGACTGACGGACAGGACCCCTACGAGCAGTACTTC.